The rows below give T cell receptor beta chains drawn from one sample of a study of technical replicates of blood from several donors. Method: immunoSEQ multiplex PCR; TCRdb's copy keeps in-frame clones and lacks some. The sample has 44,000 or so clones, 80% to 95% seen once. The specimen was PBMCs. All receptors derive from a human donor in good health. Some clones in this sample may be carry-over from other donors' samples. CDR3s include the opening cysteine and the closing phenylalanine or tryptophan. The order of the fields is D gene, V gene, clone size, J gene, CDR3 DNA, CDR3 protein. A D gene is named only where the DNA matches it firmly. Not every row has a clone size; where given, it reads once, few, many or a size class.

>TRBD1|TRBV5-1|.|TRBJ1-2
TGCGCCAGCAGCACGCCGGACGGGACAGGGCCGGTGGGTGCGGGTGGCTACACCTTC
CASSTPDGTGPVGAGGYTF
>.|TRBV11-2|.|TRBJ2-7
TGTGCCAGCAGCGCTACTAGTTCCTACGAGCAGTACTTC
CASSATSSYEQYF
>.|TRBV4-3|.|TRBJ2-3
TGCGCCAGCAGCCAAGATATCAGGGGGGCAGATACGCAGTATTTT
CASSQDIRGADTQYF
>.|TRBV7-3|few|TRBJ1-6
TGTGCCAGCAGTCCCTTTTCACCCCTCCACTTT
CASSPFSPLHF
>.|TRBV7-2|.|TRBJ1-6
TGTGCCAGCAGCTTAAGTCGGGATTCACCCCTCCACTTT
CASSLSRDSPLHF
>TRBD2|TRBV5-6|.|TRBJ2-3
TGTGCCAGCAGCTTGGGGGCGGGGGTAAGCACAGATACGCAGTATTTT
CASSLGAGVSTDTQYF
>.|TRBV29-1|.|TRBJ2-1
TGCAGCGTTGTTAAACGAGCGGGCCTGGATGAGCAGTTCTTC
CSVVKRAGLDEQFF
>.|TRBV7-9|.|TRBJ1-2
TGTGCCAGCAGCCCAGACTTGGGGGGGGCGTCGGAAGGCTACACCTTC
CASSPDLGGASEGYTF
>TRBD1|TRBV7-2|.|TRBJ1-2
TGTGCCAGCAGCTTAGGGAGTGGGACAGTATATGGCTACACCTTC
CASSLGSGTVYGYTF
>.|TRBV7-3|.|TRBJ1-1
TGTGCCAGCAGCTTCGGCGGGGGGCGCCCCACTGAAGCTTTCTTT
CASSFGGGRPTEAFF
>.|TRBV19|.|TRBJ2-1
TGTGCCAGTAGTATAAATGCGAACAATGAGCAGTTCTTC
CASSINANNEQFF
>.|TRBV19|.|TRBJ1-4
TGTGCCAGCGGGAGCTCAAGGGGTGAAAAACTGTTTTTT
CASGSSRGEKLFF
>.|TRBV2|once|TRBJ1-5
TGTGCCAGCAGCGGAAACAGCCGCAATCAGCCCCAGCATTTT
CASSGNSRNQPQHF
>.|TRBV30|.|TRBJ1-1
TGTGCCTGGAGTCTGCGGGCGGACACTGAAGCTTTCTTT
CAWSLRADTEAFF
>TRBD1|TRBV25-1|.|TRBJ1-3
TGTGCCAGCAGTGAGAGACAGGGTTTAGAAAACACCATATATTTT
CASSERQGLENTIYF
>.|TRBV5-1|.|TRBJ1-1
TGCGCCAGCAGCTTGGGTACAGGGCTGGGGACTGAAGCTTTCTTT
CASSLGTGLGTEAFF